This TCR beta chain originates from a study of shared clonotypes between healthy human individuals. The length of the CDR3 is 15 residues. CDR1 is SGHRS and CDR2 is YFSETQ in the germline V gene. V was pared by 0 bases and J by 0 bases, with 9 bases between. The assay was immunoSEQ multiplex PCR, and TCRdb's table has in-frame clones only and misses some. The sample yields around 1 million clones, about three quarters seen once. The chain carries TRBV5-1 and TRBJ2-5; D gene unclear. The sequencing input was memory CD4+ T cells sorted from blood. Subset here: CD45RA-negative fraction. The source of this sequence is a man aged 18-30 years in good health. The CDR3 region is CASSLGGENQETQYF. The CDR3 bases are TGCGCCAGCAGCTTGGGCGGAGAGAACCAAGAGACCCAGTACTTC.